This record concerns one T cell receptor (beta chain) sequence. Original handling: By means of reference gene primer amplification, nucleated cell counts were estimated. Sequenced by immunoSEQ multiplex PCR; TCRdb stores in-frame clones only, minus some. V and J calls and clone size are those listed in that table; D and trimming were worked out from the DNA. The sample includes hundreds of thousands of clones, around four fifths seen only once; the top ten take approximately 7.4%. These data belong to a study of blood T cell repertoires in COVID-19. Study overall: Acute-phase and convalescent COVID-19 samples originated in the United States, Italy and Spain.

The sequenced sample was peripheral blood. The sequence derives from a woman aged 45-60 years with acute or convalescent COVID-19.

The CDR3 DNA reads as TGTGCTAGTGGTTGGGACAGGGGGCAAGGAAACACCATATATTTT. Amino acid sequence: CASGWDRGQGNTIYF. The chain employs TRBV12-5 and TRBJ1-3; 12 positions match TRBD1. Germline CDR1 LGHNT, CDR2 FRNRAP. V shed 4 bases and J 4 bases; nucleotides not matched to a gene: 2. The CDR3 is made up of 15 amino acids.